This T cell receptor (beta chain) was sequenced for a study of T cells after yellow fever vaccination. The trim removed 5 bases at V and 5 bases at J, leaving 8 bases unmatched. The CDR3 has 15 residues. CDR1 is SGHTA and CDR2 is FQGNSA in the germline V gene. This clonotype was detected many times. From the 5' RACE reads, TCRdb called clonotypes with MiXCR, one entry per CDR3 protein. The table lists about 160,000 distinct CDR3 sequences, around 7% of them singletons, with roughly 2.5% in the top ten. This sequence originates from a man aged 18 to 35 who received the YFV17D yellow fever vaccine. The chain has TRBV7-2 and TRBJ2-5; TRBD2 aligns across 10 bases. Material: CD4+ T cells sorted from PBMCs, obtained about 5 days after the first yellow fever vaccination. The CDR3 DNA sequence: TGTGCCAGCAGCAGGGAGCGGGGGGGCTGGGAGACCCAGTACTTC. It yields the protein CASSRERGGWETQYF.